This TCR beta chain was profiled in a study of blood T cells in healthy people across ages. Then a second PCR, running about 6 to 12 cycles, was carried out with a sample-barcoded 5' primer and a J-beta primer mix. TCRdb reprocessed the 5' RACE reads with MiXCR, giving one entry per CDR3 protein. In the table there are about 1,500,000 distinct CDR3 sequences, about 43% of which are singletons. Approximately 9.2 milliliters was the volume of peripheral blood drawn from each donor. The specimen was blood. The source of this sequence is a woman aged 18-35 years in good health.

CDR3 in DNA: TGTGCCAGCAGCAACCTGGCGGGGGGGCCGGATACGCAGTATTTT. Amino acid sequence: CASSNLAGGPDTQYF. V and J are TRBV21-1 and TRBJ2-3; TRBD2 is the table's D call, not checked against the DNA. TRBV21-1 is reported as a pseudogene. The CDR3 has 15 amino acids.